The 6 T cell receptor beta chains below were found in one sample sequenced in a study of blood T cell repertoires in COVID-19. The repertoire was sequenced with immunoSEQ multiplex PCR; TCRdb's copy has only in-frame clones and lacks some. The data contain under 50,000 clones, about 90% of them seen just once; the ten biggest clones take up approximately 12%. Source material: peripheral blood. These receptors originate from a human donor in a cohort sampled during active COVID-19.

CDR3 nucleotide sequence: TGTGCCAGCAGCCAGGCTCGGGGCAATGAGCAGTTCTTC. This codes for CASSQARGNEQFF. The chain links TRBV14 to TRBJ2-1; tentatively, D is TRBD2 (5 bases). Between the trimmed V and J ends, which lost 3 bases and 6 bases, there was a span of 9 bases. This CDR3 is 13 amino acids long. The germline V gene encodes CDR1 SGHDN and CDR2 FVKESK.

In this sample, this clone turned up once. The chain has TRBV28 and TRBJ2-7; TRBD1 aligns across 9 bases. In germline, CDR1 is MDHEN, CDR2 SYDVKM. This CDR3 contains 14 residues. After removal of 6 bases from V and 6 bases from J, the junction contained 9 bases not matched to a gene. The CDR3 protein is CASRGQGSAGEQYF. Written as DNA, the CDR3 is TGTGCCAGCAGGGGACAGGGTTCGGCGGGCGAGCAGTACTTC.

This chain joins TRBV7-2 and TRBJ2-3; D is uncertain. Looked up from germline, CDR1 is SGHTA and CDR2 is FQGNSA. There are 14 residues in the CDR3. Trimming left V 5 bases short and J 1 base short, with 10 bases between. In DNA, the CDR3 is TGTGCCAGCAGCGTGGGCCAGCGCACAGATACGCAGTATTTT. Translating it yields CASSVGQRTDTQYF.

The chain is built from TRBV5-1 and TRBJ2-7, with 8 bases fitting TRBD1. The V and J ends lost 4 bases and 6 bases, in that order; junction bases with no gene match: 12. This CDR3 contains 15 residues. CDR1 is SGHRS, CDR2 YFSETQ, per germline. CDR3 sequence (DNA): TGCGCCAGCAGCCTGCGTCAGGGGGCTACCGGCGAGCAGTACTTC. Translated, it gives CASSLRQGATGEQYF.

The V gene is TRBV11-1, the J gene TRBJ2-3; D is ambiguous. The CDR3 is made up of 14 amino acids. The germline V gene encodes CDR1 SGHAT and CDR2 FQDESV (reference sequence). The ends were cut back, 8 bases at V and 0 bases at J, with 12 bases in the middle. CDR3 coding DNA: TGTGCCAGCGGTCCGGTAATTAGCACAGATACGCAGTATTTT. Encoded protein: CASGPVISTDTQYF.

This sequence joins TRBV7-2 and TRBJ2-7; D may be TRBD1 (6 bases). Germline V lookup: CDR1 SGHTA, CDR2 FQGNSA. The CDR3 is made up of 15 amino acids. The V gene lost 4 bases and the J gene lost 5 bases, with 18 bases spanning the gap. In nucleotides, the CDR3 is TGTGCCAGCAGCTACCAACAGGGAAAGGGGAACGAGCAGTACTTC. It yields the protein CASSYQQGKGNEQYF.